The 25 T cell receptor beta chains reported below all come from one sample, sequenced in a study of shared clonotypes between healthy human individuals. The table came from immunoSEQ multiplex PCR; TCRdb's copy has only in-frame clones and leaves some out. The sample yields hundreds of thousands of clones, approximately 95% seen once. Terminally differentiated effector memory CD45RA+ cells were excluded from the naive CD8 cells, which were CD45RO-negative and positively selected for CCR7. The specimen sequenced was naive CD8+ T cells sorted from blood. All receptors come from a woman aged 25 to 45 in good health.

CDR3 loop: CASSRTGETQYF. The CDR3, as DNA: TGTGCCAGCAGCCGGACAGGAGAGACCCAGTACTTC. The chain has TRBV7-9 and TRBJ2-5; TRBD1 agrees at 7 bases. Looked up from germline, CDR1 is SEHNR and CDR2 is FQNEAQ (reference sequence). CDR3 length: 12 residues. With V trimmed by 5 bases and J by 4 bases, 1 base remained unmatched.

The rearrangement joins TRBV6-5 to TRBJ2-1; no clear D gene. The CDR3 is made up of 12 amino acids. V was pared by 8 bases and J by 9 bases, with 14 bases between. CDR1 and CDR2 (germline): MNHEY, SVGAGI. The CDR3 region has the DNA TGTGCCAGCGGACCGGGTGTTTCTGAGCAGTTCTTC. Its protein product is CASGPGVSEQFF.

V and J are TRBV13 and TRBJ2-7, with D perhaps matching TRBD1 (6 bases). There are 14 residues in the CDR3. The V end lost 4 bases, the J end lost 1 base, and 11 bases lay between the germline ends. CDR1 is PRHDT, CDR2 FYEKMQ, per germline (reference sequence). CDR3 nucleotide sequence: TGTGCCAGCAGCTACCGGGACAAGTCCTACGAGCAGTACTTC. Translation: CASSYRDKSYEQYF.

This rearrangement joins TRBV11-1 to TRBJ1-1, with D perhaps matching TRBD1 (5 bases). V lost 1 base to trimming and J lost 0 bases, with 9 bases between them. This CDR3 contains 15 residues. Germline V gives CDR1 SGHAT, CDR2 FQDESV (reference sequence). The CDR3 DNA reads as TGTGCCAGCAGCTTAGAGGGGACGCTGAACACTGAAGCTTTCTTT. Its translation is CASSLEGTLNTEAFF.

Only a few counts were recorded for this clone. The gene calls are TRBV19 and TRBJ1-2, with 7 nucleotides matching TRBD1. The CDR3 spans 12 residues. Germline V gives CDR1 LNHDA, CDR2 SQIVND (reference sequence). For the CDR3, the DNA is TGTGCAACAGGGGAAGAATACTATGGCTACACCTTC. It translates to CATGEEYYGYTF.

This clone was seen only a few times. The chain uses TRBV6-1 and TRBJ2-2; maybe TRBD1 (6 bases). Trimming shortened V by 2 bases and J by 6 bases, and 10 bases separated the two germline ends. Germline V gives CDR1 MNHNS, CDR2 SASEGT. The CDR3 covers 14 residues. The CDR3 DNA reads as TGTGCCAGCAGTGAACAGGGGCGGGCCGGGGAGCTGTTTTTT. This codes for CASSEQGRAGELFF.

The rearrangement joins TRBV28 to TRBJ2-1, with 8 bases fitting TRBD2. CDR1 and CDR2 (germline): MDHEN, SYDVKM. V lost 3 bases, J lost 0 bases, and 7 bases stayed unmatched. This CDR3 has 17 amino acids. In DNA form, the CDR3 reads TGTGCCAGCAGTTTGGGAGTTCGGGGGGGCTCCTACAATGAGCAGTTCTTC. As protein: CASSLGVRGGSYNEQFF. The full variable domain, in which reference TRBV28 and TRBJ2-1 provide the parts outside the CDR3, is DVKVTQSSRYLVKRTGEKVFLECVQDMDHENMFWYRQDPGLGLRLIYFSYDVKMKEKGDIPEGYSVSREKKERFSLILESASTNQTSMYLCASSLGVRGGSYNEQFFGPGTRLTVL.

This chain joins TRBV5-1 and TRBJ2-6; the match to TRBD2 covers 7 bases. Trimming took 0 bases from V and 0 from J; bases not matched to a gene: 3. Germline CDR1 is SGHRS and CDR2 is YFSETQ. The CDR3 has 17 amino acids. CDR3 coding DNA: TGCGCCAGCAGCTTGGGAGCGGGGTGCTCTGGGGCCAACGTCCTGACTTTC. Translated: CASSLGAGCSGANVLTF.

The J gene is TRBJ2-7, the V gene TRBV14; the D gene is possibly TRBD2 (5 bases). The CDR3 loop spans 12 amino acids. Germline V lookup: CDR1 SGHDN, CDR2 FVKESK. Trimming left V 2 bases short and J 3 bases short, with 5 bases between. In nucleotides, the CDR3 is TGTGCCAGCAGCCAACGGGGCTACGAGCAGTACTTC. This gives the protein CASSQRGYEQYF.

The chain is built from TRBV11-2 and TRBJ2-7; D perhaps matches TRBD1 (5 bases). This CDR3 has 12 amino acids. Germline CDR1 and CDR2: SGHAT and FQNNGV. Trimming cost V 3 bases and J 6 bases, with 9 bases left between them. CDR3 bases: TGTGCCAGCAGCTTCGCAGGGCGCGAGCAGTACTTC. Its protein is CASSFAGREQYF.

This chain links TRBV19 with TRBJ2-2; D gene unclear. CDR3 length: 14 amino acids. The germline V and J ends were trimmed by 1 base and 4 bases, with 7 bases remaining between them. CDR1 is LNHDA, CDR2 SQIVND, per germline (reference sequence). The CDR3 DNA reads TGTGCCAGTAGTATAGCTCAGGCCACCGGGGAGCTGTTTTTT. Residues: CASSIAQATGELFF.

The chain employs TRBV7-2 and TRBJ2-7; a possible D gene is TRBD2 (5 bases). Trimming pared 1 base from V and 9 bases from J, leaving 10 bases between. Germline loops: CDR1 SGHTA, CDR2 FQGNSA. The CDR3 extends over 12 amino acids. CDR3 coding DNA: TGTGCCAGCAGCTTAGGGCCTAGCTTGCAGTACTTC. As protein: CASSLGPSLQYF. The whole variable domain, filled in from reference TRBV7-2 and TRBJ2-7, reads GAGVSQSPSNKVTEKGKDVELRCDPISGHTALYWYRQSLGQGLEFLIYFQGNSAPDKSGLPSDRFSAERTGGSVSTLTIQRTQQEDSAVYLCASSLGPSLQYFGPGTRLTVT.

Worth noting for this clone: The sample has other DNA sequences that encode this CDR3 too. The chain has TRBV28 and TRBJ2-1; D remains unclear. V shed 6 bases and J shed 4 bases, with 10 bases lying between them. The CDR3 contains 13 residues. Germline-derived CDR1 and CDR2 are MDHEN and SYDVKM. CDR3 amino acids: CASSLTRYNEQFF. The CDR3 nucleotides are TGTGCCAGCAGCCTCACCCGTTACAATGAGCAGTTCTTC. Based on the CDR3 plus reference TRBV28 and TRBJ2-1, the full variable domain is DVKVTQSSRYLVKRTGEKVFLECVQDMDHENMFWYRQDPGLGLRLIYFSYDVKMKEKGDIPEGYSVSREKKERFSLILESASTNQTSMYLCASSLTRYNEQFFGPGTRLTVL.

In DNA, the CDR3 is TGTGCCAGCAGTTTAATGCCGTCGGCAGGGTCAAATGAGCAGTTCTTC. Protein product: CASSLMPSAGSNEQFF. The J gene is TRBJ2-1, the V gene TRBV27; TRBD1 might be the D (5 bases). V was clipped by 2 bases and J by 7 bases, with 18 bases between them. This CDR3 has 16 amino acids. In germline, CDR1 is MNHEY, CDR2 SMNVEV (reference sequence).

The CDR3 sequence: CASSVGRVNTEAFF. CDR3 in DNA: TGTGCCAGCAGCGTAGGACGGGTGAACACTGAAGCTTTCTTT. This rearrangement joins TRBV9 to TRBJ1-1, with unresolved D. The CDR3 is made up of 14 amino acids. V lost 0 bases and J lost 0, with 6 bases in between. Germline V gives CDR1 SGDLS, CDR2 YYNGEE.

This chain uses TRBV7-9 with TRBJ2-2; D not resolved. Trimming shortened V by 7 bases and J by 5 bases, and 8 bases separated the two germline ends. Germline lookup yields CDR1 SEHNR and CDR2 FQNEAQ (reference sequence). The CDR3 consists of 12 residues. The DNA for the CDR3 is TGTGCCAGCAACCCTAGGACCGGGGAGCTGTTTTTT. It translates to CASNPRTGELFF.

The chain employs TRBV6-9 and TRBJ1-5; D gene ambiguous. The germline gives CDR1 MNHGY, CDR2 SVAAGI. Trimming left V 10 bases short and J 5 bases short, with 18 bases between. CDR3 length: 14 amino acids. DNA of the CDR3: TGTGCCATCAGCATCAACGCGGATCATCAGCCCCAGCATTTT. It codes for CAISINADHQPQHF.

The chain combines TRBV4-1 with TRBJ2-7, with TRBD2 matching over 10 bases. The trim removed 4 bases at V and 2 bases at J, leaving 17 bases unmatched. Germline V gives CDR1 MGHRA, CDR2 YSYEKL. The CDR3 loop spans 19 amino acids. CDR3 loop: CASSLRGPSGSEITYEQYF. CDR3 DNA sequence: TGCGCCAGCAGCCTCCGCGGGCCTAGCGGGAGTGAGATTACCTACGAGCAGTACTTC.

This sequence joins TRBV27 and TRBJ2-3; TRBD1 is a possible D gene (5 bases). This CDR3 region has 17 residues. Per the germline V gene, CDR1 is MNHEY and CDR2 is SMNVEV (reference sequence). V was pared by 4 bases and J by 0 bases, with 17 bases between. Here the CDR3 DNA reads TGTGCCAGCAGTTCTTGGCCCGCCAGGGCCAGCACAGATACGCAGTATTTT. This sequence encodes CASSSWPARASTDTQYF.

This clone came up once. J is TRBJ2-2 and V is TRBV4-1; the match to TRBD2 covers 14 bases. Germline CDR1 reads MGHRA; CDR2 reads YSYEKL. Trimming removed 4 bases from V and 7 bases from J; junction bases left unmatched: 8. The CDR3 spans 17 residues. CDR3 sequence (DNA): TGCGCCAGCAGCCTCACGGGACTAGCGGGAGTGGGCGGGGAGCTGTTTTTT. Amino acid sequence: CASSLTGLAGVGGELFF.

This clone was seen a single time. The rearrangement joins TRBV9 to TRBJ1-2; 7 bases line up with TRBD1. Germline CDR1 SGDLS, CDR2 YYNGEE. With V trimmed by 3 bases and J by 3 bases, 5 bases remained unmatched. The CDR3 spans 14 residues. For the CDR3, the DNA is TGTGCCAGCAGCGCGGGACAGTCTTACTATGGCTACACCTTC. Translated, it gives CASSAGQSYYGYTF.

The chain is built from TRBV19 and TRBJ1-5; D is uncertain. V was clipped by 1 base and J by 5 bases, with 15 bases between them. The CDR3 sequence is 16 residues long. CDR1 is LNHDA and CDR2 is SQIVND in the germline V gene (reference sequence). The CDR3 DNA is TGTGCCAGTAGTATAGGATCAGGCACGGGTTATCAGCCCCAGCATTTT. It codes for CASSIGSGTGYQPQHF.

This chain uses TRBV7-9 with TRBJ2-5; TRBD1 is a possible D gene (6 bases). In germline, CDR1 is SEHNR, CDR2 FQNEAQ (reference sequence). The CDR3 is 14 residues long. V was pared by 5 bases and J by 3 bases, with 13 bases between. Here the CDR3 reads CASSTVGTKETQYF. CDR3 nucleotide sequence: TGTGCCAGCAGCACCGTCGGGACAAAAGAGACCCAGTACTTC.

The chain carries TRBV7-2 and TRBJ2-1; 7 nucleotides line up with TRBD2. Looked up from germline, CDR1 is SGHTA and CDR2 is FQGNSA. This CDR3 region has 15 residues. Losses at the gene ends were 8 bases for V and 2 bases for J; bases not matched to a gene: 9. The CDR3 region is CASGDKRGPYNEQFF. CDR3 DNA: TGTGCCAGCGGCGACAAGCGGGGACCCTACAATGAGCAGTTCTTC.

This clone was counted once. The chain recombines TRBV6-6 with TRBJ2-4; D may be TRBD1 (6 bases). Trimming pared 5 bases from V and 8 bases from J, leaving 13 bases between. The germline V gene encodes CDR1 MNHNY and CDR2 SVGAGI (reference sequence). The CDR3 runs to 13 residues. The chain's CDR3 is CASSQPPGDIQYF. As DNA, the CDR3 is TGTGCCAGCAGTCAACCGCCAGGGGACATTCAGTACTTC.